Below, 14 T cell receptor beta chains from the same sample are listed, as sequenced in a study of shared clonotypes between healthy human individuals (dated by TCRdb to 2018 to 2021). Library preparation employed the immunoSEQ multiplex PCR assay. TCRdb carries this immuneACCESS record with in-frame sequences only. Its versions omit some clonotypes, under half of them owing to an unresolved V gene in the studies checked, with the rest unexplained. For this sample there are fewer than 1.4 million clones; around three quarters appear just once. The ten largest account for roughly 0.55% of the sample. Sequences were obtained from memory CD4+ T cells from PBMCs. Explained via the paper, the cell subset or site label denotes: CD45RA-negative fraction. The receptors stem from a man aged 18-30 years in good health. Some clones in this sample may be carry-over from other donors' samples.

The chain combines TRBV7-6 with TRBJ2-3; 9 bases are shared with TRBD1. CDR3 size: 13 residues. V lost 5 bases and J lost 6; bases outside the gene matches: 3. CDR1 and CDR2 from the germline V gene are SGHVS and FNYEAQ. The CDR3 loop reads CASSEDRGDTQYF. The CDR3 DNA sequence: TGTGCCAGCAGCGAGGACAGGGGCGATACGCAGTATTTT.

The rearrangement joins TRBV7-2 to TRBJ2-7; 7 bases are a match to TRBD1. Trimming at V came to 1 base and at J to 3 bases, leaving 6 bases not matched to a gene. Germline CDR1 SGHTA, CDR2 FQGNSA. This CDR3 is 15 amino acids long. The CDR3 here is CASSLGTGRNYEQYF. For the CDR3, the DNA is TGTGCCAGCAGCTTAGGGACAGGTCGGAACTACGAGCAGTACTTC.

The chain couples TRBV27 to TRBJ2-1; the match to TRBD2 covers 8 bases. CDR3 length: 16 amino acids. Trimming removed 2 bases from V and 9 bases from J; junction bases left unmatched: 12. CDR1 MNHEY and CDR2 SMNVEV come from the germline V gene (reference sequence). The CDR3 DNA is TGTGCCAGCAGTTTAGAAACCGGGACTAGTATCGGTGAGCAGTTCTTC. Its translation is CASSLETGTSIGEQFF.

The chain uses TRBV29-1 and TRBJ2-1, with D perhaps TRBD1 (6 bases). The CDR3 length is 16 residues. The V gene's germline CDR1 is SQVTM and CDR2 ANQGSEA. Trimming took 0 bases from V and 2 from J, leaving 14 bases between them. The CDR3 here is CSVEDLQGTTYNEQFF. CDR3 nucleotide sequence: TGCAGCGTTGAAGACCTACAGGGAACCACCTACAATGAGCAGTTCTTC.

CDR3 in DNA: TGTGCCAGCAGCCAAGCCCTAGATCCTTACCATTCGGGGGAGCAGTACTTC. Protein: CASSQALDPYHSGEQYF. The J gene is TRBJ2-7, the V gene TRBV4-2, with a weak D call TRBD2 (5 bases). Trimming pared 1 base from V and 7 bases from J, leaving 23 bases between. CDR3 size: 17 residues. The germline V gene has CDR1 LGHNA and CDR2 YNFKEQ.

In regard to this clone: Other DNA sequences from this sample encode an identical CDR3 as well. The CDR3 coding sequence is TGTGCCAGCAGCCAAGCTACAGATACGCAGTATTTT. Translating it yields CASSQATDTQYF. The chain couples TRBV7-9 to TRBJ2-3, with D uncertain. This CDR3 spans 12 amino acids. With 5 bases removed from V and 3 bases from J, the gap between germline ends came to 6 bases. Germline V gives CDR1 SEHNR, CDR2 FQNEAQ (reference sequence).

The chain is built from TRBV5-5 and TRBJ1-5; D gene uncertain. V lost 1 base and J 6 bases, leaving 14 bases between the germline ends. The CDR3 contains 15 residues. Germline V lookup: CDR1 SGHKS, CDR2 YYEKEE (reference sequence). CDR3 residues: CASSLSAGLGQPQHF. DNA of the CDR3: TGTGCCAGCAGCTTGTCAGCGGGATTGGGTCAGCCCCAGCATTTT. Using reference TRBV5-5 and TRBJ1-5 for the parts outside the CDR3, the full variable domain is DAGVTQSPTHLIKTRGQQVTLRCSPISGHKSVSWYQQVLGQGPQFIFQYYEKEERGRGNFPDRFSARQFPNYSSELNVNALLLGDSALYLCASSLSAGLGQPQHFGDGTRLSIL.

V gene TRBV5-4 combines with J gene TRBJ1-2, with 12 nucleotides matching TRBD1. This CDR3 spans 16 amino acids. The J segment lost 5 bases and the V segment lost 4 bases, leaving 9 bases of the junction unmatched. Germline lookup yields CDR1 SGHNT and CDR2 YYREEE (reference sequence). The DNA of the CDR3 is TGTGCCAGCAGCCAAGCGGGACAGGGGGCAGGGTATGGCTACACCTTC. It is translated as CASSQAGQGAGYGYTF.

This clone was counted ten times or more. The rearrangement uses TRBV29-1 and TRBJ2-3, with 10 bases matching TRBD1. Germline V gives CDR1 SQVTM, CDR2 ANQGSEA. Trimming cost V 7 bases and J 3 bases; bases outside gene matches: 7. The length of the CDR3 is 14 residues. This CDR3 is CSAWGQGWTDTQYF. CDR3 DNA sequence: TGCAGCGCCTGGGGACAGGGGTGGACAGATACGCAGTATTTT.

This clone was picked up a small number of times. This sample also contains other DNA sequences that code for the same CDR3. V is TRBV20-1 and J is TRBJ2-7; 7 nucleotides line up with TRBD2. The CDR3 covers 11 residues. The germline V gene has CDR1 DFQATT and CDR2 SNEGSKA (reference sequence). V shed 3 bases, J shed 4 bases, and the junction held 0 bases outside the gene matches. CDR3 bases: TGCAGTGCTAGGGGGGGGTACGAGCAGTACTTC. Residues: CSARGGYEQYF.

The rearrangement joins TRBV27 to TRBJ2-1, with TRBD2 matching 11 bases. Trimming at V came to 0 bases and at J to 9 bases, leaving 10 bases not matched to a gene. The CDR3 consists of 17 residues. Germline V CDR1 and CDR2: MNHEY, SMNVEV (reference sequence). The CDR3 DNA reads as TGTGCCAGCAGTTTATCGAGGGCTAGCGGGAGGTCGAGTGAGCAGTTCTTC. Residues: CASSLSRASGRSSEQFF.

The gene calls are TRBV5-4 and TRBJ2-3, with D unclear. Germline lookup yields CDR1 SGHNT and CDR2 YYREEE (reference sequence). V dropped 4 bases and J dropped 2 bases, with 14 bases sitting between them. The CDR3 runs to 15 residues. The CDR3 protein is CASSRDLGNTDTQYF. The DNA of the CDR3 is TGTGCCAGCAGCCGCGATTTGGGCAACACAGATACGCAGTATTTT.

The V gene is TRBV21-1, the J gene TRBJ1-2; no check of the table's D call, TRBD1, against the DNA was made. TRBV21-1 has pseudogene status. The CDR3 length is 12 residues. In nucleotides, the CDR3 is TGTGCCAGTAAAAGGGGGATGTATGGCTACACCTTC. As protein: CASKRGMYGYTF.

V gene TRBV28 combines with J gene TRBJ2-1; 7 bases match TRBD2. CDR1 MDHEN and CDR2 SYDVKM come from the germline V gene. V shed 5 bases, J shed 4 bases, and the junction held 14 bases outside the gene matches. The length of the CDR3 is 17 residues. The CDR3 region has the DNA TGTGCCAGCAGTGCCCCCGGGAGTGGCGGGAGTTACAATGAGCAGTTCTTC. Encoded protein: CASSAPGSGGSYNEQFF.